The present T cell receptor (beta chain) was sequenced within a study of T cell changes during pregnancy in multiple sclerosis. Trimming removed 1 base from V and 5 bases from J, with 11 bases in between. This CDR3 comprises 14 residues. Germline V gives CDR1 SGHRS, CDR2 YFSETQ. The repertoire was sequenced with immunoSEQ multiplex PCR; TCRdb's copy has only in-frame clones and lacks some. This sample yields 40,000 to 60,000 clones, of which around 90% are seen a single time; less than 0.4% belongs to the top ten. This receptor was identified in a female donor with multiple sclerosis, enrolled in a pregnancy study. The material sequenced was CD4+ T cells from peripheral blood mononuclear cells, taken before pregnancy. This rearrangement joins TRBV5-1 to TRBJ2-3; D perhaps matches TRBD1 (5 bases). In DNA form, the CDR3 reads TGCGCCAGCAGCTTGCTTCGAGGACAAGATACGCAGTATTTT. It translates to CASSLLRGQDTQYF.